The 30 T cell receptor beta chains below all came from one sample that was sequenced in a study of T cells in Graves' hyperthyroidism and ophthalmopathy. Amplification yielded TCR beta CDR3 regions, with RNA transcripts as the source. First-round RT-PCR targeting the TCR CDR3 was performed with the HTBI primer set. From the multiplex PCR reads, TCRdb called clonotypes with MiXCR, one entry per CDR3 protein. The sample lists under 750,000 distinct CDR3 sequences; around 20% were seen once. Input material: blood. Source of these receptors: a woman aged 45-59 years with Graves' hyperthyroidism that later progressed to Graves' ophthalmopathy.

The V gene is TRBV25-1, the J gene TRBJ2-1; 7 positions match TRBD2. The trim removed 1 base at V and 10 bases at J, leaving 10 bases unmatched. There are 15 residues in the CDR3. Germline V gene data show CDR1 as MGHDK and CDR2 as SYGVNS. CDR3 sequence reads: CASSELAGKMGEQFF. The CDR3 DNA reads as TGTGCCAGCAGTGAATTAGCGGGCAAAATGGGGGAGCAGTTCTTC.

V usage is TRBV6-2 or TRBV6-3 and J usage is TRBJ2-3, with D possibly matching TRBD1 (5 bases). The CDR3 length is 12 residues. V was trimmed by 7 bases and J by 10 bases, leaving 15 bases between them. Germline V gene data show CDR1 as MNHEY and CDR2 as SVGEGT. CDR3 amino acids: CASTTDLRAQYF. As DNA, the CDR3 is TGTGCCAGCACCACCGACCTCAGGGCGCAGTATTTT.

This clonotype was observed many times. The chain recombines TRBV6-1 with TRBJ1-1; D uncertain. This CDR3 has 14 residues. V dropped 6 bases and J dropped 4 bases, with 15 bases sitting between them. Germline loops: CDR1 MNHNS, CDR2 SASEGT. This CDR3 reads CASSLQAWGTEAFF. As DNA, the CDR3 is TGTGCCAGCAGCCTACAAGCCTGGGGCACTGAAGCTTTCTTT.

The rearrangement uses TRBV14 and TRBJ1-1; 7 nucleotides line up with TRBD1. The CDR3 consists of 12 residues. The V gene's germline CDR1 is SGHDN and CDR2 FVKESK. V was pared by 5 bases and J by 8 bases, with 5 bases of the junction left unmatched. The DNA of the CDR3 is TGTGCCAGCAGCTTGGGGACAGTGGAAGCTTTCTTT. Translation gives CASSLGTVEAFF.

This clonotype was recorded many times. The chain recombines TRBV13 with TRBJ1-2, with a tentative D call TRBD1 (6 bases). Germline V gives CDR1 PRHDT, CDR2 FYEKMQ (reference sequence). Trimming shortened V by 4 bases and J by 4 bases, and 25 bases separated the two germline ends. This CDR3 has 18 residues. For the CDR3, the DNA is TGTGCCAGCAGCTCTTCTCCCCCGGGACACCCATGGCGCTATGGCTACACCTTC. Its translation is CASSSSPPGHPWRYGYTF.

This clonotype was found a few times. CDR3 in DNA: TGTGCCAGCTCACCAGTAACGGGTCAGAACACCGGGGAGCTGTTTTTT. Residues: CASSPVTGQNTGELFF. The chain combines TRBV18 with TRBJ2-2; D call uncertain. The length of the CDR3 is 16 residues. Trimming took 2 bases from V and 1 from J, leaving 11 bases between them. Germline V gene lookup returns CDR1 KGHSH and CDR2 LQKENI.

This rearrangement joins TRBV5-1 to TRBJ2-2, with 11 bases matching TRBD2. The CDR3 has 16 amino acids. The germline CDR1 and CDR2 sequences are SGHRS and YFSETQ. The J segment lost 5 bases and the V segment lost 4 bases, leaving 7 bases of the junction unmatched. The CDR3 DNA is TGCGCCAGCAGCCTACCTAGCGGGGGGCATACCGGGGAGCTGTTTTTT. Translated: CASSLPSGGHTGELFF. Complete variable domain (other parts from reference TRBV5-1 and TRBJ2-2): KAGVTQTPRYLIKTRGQQVTLSCSPISGHRSVSWYQQTPGQGLQFLFEYFSETQRNKGNFPGRFSGRQFSNSRSEMNVSTLELGDSALYLCASSLPSGGHTGELFFGEGSRLTVL.

This clonotype has a count of ten or more. The gene calls are TRBV27 and TRBJ2-1, with D unclear. The germline V gene has CDR1 MNHEY and CDR2 SMNVEV (reference sequence). Trimming took 2 bases from V and 4 from J, leaving 9 bases between them. There are 14 residues in the CDR3. The DNA for the CDR3 is TGTGCCAGCAGTTTAATTCAAGGTTACAATGAGCAGTTCTTC. Residues: CASSLIQGYNEQFF.

This clonotype was seen ten or more times. This chain uses TRBV12-3 or TRBV12-4 with TRBJ2-5; 12 bases are shared with TRBD2. There are 16 residues in the CDR3. Trimming removed 4 bases from V and 7 bases from J; junction bases left unmatched: 10. The CDR3 loop reads CASSSTSGGPLGTQYF. Here the CDR3 DNA reads TGTGCCAGCAGTTCGACTAGCGGGGGCCCCCTGGGGACCCAGTACTTC.

This clonotype occurred a few times. J is TRBJ2-5 and V is TRBV10-3; 11 bases agree with TRBD1. CDR3 length: 14 residues. CDR1 ENHRY and CDR2 SYGVKD come from the germline V gene. V was clipped by 6 bases and J by 5 bases; unmatched bases: 5. The CDR3 here is CAIRGQGAEETQYF. The CDR3 nucleotides are TGTGCCATCAGAGGACAGGGGGCGGAGGAGACCCAGTACTTC.

This clonotype was observed at least ten times. The rearrangement joins TRBV11-2 to TRBJ2-3; 10 positions match TRBD2. The V segment lost 5 bases and the J segment 6 bases; nucleotides outside the gene matches: 11. CDR1 and CDR2 from the germline V gene are SGHAT and FQNNGV. This CDR3 is 16 amino acids long. CDR3 residues: CASSERSGGASDTQYF. CDR3 in DNA: TGTGCCAGCAGCGAAAGGAGCGGGGGGGCATCTGATACGCAGTATTTT.

The chain carries TRBV20-1 and TRBJ2-3; 7 bases are shared with TRBD1. Germline trimming cut 6 bases from V and 4 bases from J; bases unmatched to any gene: 10. Germline assignment: CDR1 DFQATT and CDR2 SNEGSKA (reference sequence). This CDR3 contains 14 residues. CDR3 amino acids: CSAQPGQSADTQYF. The CDR3 bases are TGCAGTGCCCAGCCGGGACAGTCAGCAGATACGCAGTATTTT.

The sample holds many counts of this clonotype. The rearrangement joins TRBV20-1 to TRBJ2-3; either TRBD1 or TRBD2 may fit D (5 bases each). The CDR3 is made up of 14 amino acids. Per germline, CDR1 DFQATT and CDR2 SNEGSKA (reference sequence). V lost 6 bases, J lost 2 bases, and 15 bases lay in between. CDR3 in DNA: TGCAGTGCCTCGACGGGACGGACCACAGATACGCAGTATTTT. This translates into CSASTGRTTDTQYF.

A few counts support this clonotype. The chain uses TRBV6-1 and TRBJ1-4, with 8 nucleotides matching TRBD1. This CDR3 is built from 16 residues. The germline gives CDR1 MNHNS, CDR2 SASEGT. V gave up 8 bases and J gave up 2 bases; unmatched junction bases: 10. CDR3 nucleotide sequence: TGTGCCAGCCGAGACAGGGGTATATTGACTAATGAAAAACTGTTTTTT. Amino acid sequence: CASRDRGILTNEKLFF.

This clonotype was seen only a few times. The CDR3 nucleotides are TGCAGTGCTAGAGAGCCCTATGGCGGGGAGCTGTTTTTT. It translates to CSAREPYGGELFF. The chain is built from TRBV20-1 and TRBJ2-2; D remains unclear. The germline CDR1 and CDR2 sequences are DFQATT and SNEGSKA (reference sequence). The CDR3 covers 13 residues. Trimming stripped 0 bases from V and 7 bases from J, with 9 bases between.

This clonotype showed up just a few times. The V and J genes are TRBV5-1 and TRBJ2-7, with TRBD1 identical over 9 bases. This CDR3 contains 14 residues. The germline V gene encodes CDR1 SGHRS and CDR2 YFSETQ. J was trimmed by 4 bases and V by 2 bases; bases with no gene match: 4. CDR3 amino acids: CASSFRQGEYEQYF. The CDR3 DNA follows: TGCGCCAGCAGCTTTAGACAGGGGGAGTACGAGCAGTACTTC.

Points on this clonotype: A junction boundary mismatches the germline segment, possibly from a read error. V and J are TRBV10-3 and TRBJ1-4; tentatively, D is TRBD1 (6 bases). The CDR3 is 12 amino acids. From germline, CDR1 is ENHRY and CDR2 SYGVKD. The CDR3 here is CAISRGHEKLVF. The CDR3 DNA reads as TGTGCCATCAGCAGGGGACATGAAAAACTGGTTTTT.

This clonotype was counted many times. The rearrangement uses TRBV2 and TRBJ2-7, with D perhaps matching TRBD1 or TRBD2 (5 bases each). V lost 4 bases, J lost 0 bases, and 13 bases lay in between. The CDR3 has 15 amino acids. The V gene's germline CDR1 is SNHLY and CDR2 FYNNEI. CDR3 sequence: CASSGRDLSSYEQYF. The DNA for the CDR3 is TGTGCCAGCAGTGGAAGGGACCTGAGCTCCTACGAGCAGTACTTC. Variable domain in full (rest from reference TRBV2 and TRBJ2-7): EPEVTQTPSHQVTQMGQEVILRCVPISNHLYFYWYRQILGQKVEFLVSFYNNEISEKSEIFDDQFSVERPDGSNFTLKIRSTKLEDSAMYFCASSGRDLSSYEQYFGPGTRLTVT.

This chain connects TRBV27 to TRBJ2-7; D gene uncertain. Trimming pared 6 bases from V and 1 base from J, leaving 13 bases between. Per the germline V gene, CDR1 is MNHEY and CDR2 is SMNVEV (reference sequence). The CDR3 consists of 14 residues. CDR3 sequence: CASRGIYSSYEQYF. In DNA, the CDR3 is TGTGCCAGCAGGGGGATCTATAGTTCCTACGAGCAGTACTTC.

This clonotype was counted only a few times. This rearrangement joins TRBV3-1 to TRBJ1-4; D might be TRBD1 (5 bases). The CDR3 extends over 15 amino acids. Per germline, CDR1 LGHDT and CDR2 YNNKEL (reference sequence). V lost 1 base, J lost 3 bases, and 9 bases lay in between. CDR3 bases: TGTGCCAGCAGCCAAGCCGGGGGAGCTAATGAAAAACTGTTTTTT. It codes for CASSQAGGANEKLFF.

The chain uses TRBV6-1 and TRBJ1-1; D is uncertain. The CDR3 covers 14 residues. V gave up 6 bases and J gave up 3 bases, with 14 bases separating them. Germline CDR1 reads MNHNS; CDR2 reads SASEGT. The CDR3 DNA follows: TGTGCCAGCAGCATCCGGCCCGCAGACACTGAAGCTTTCTTT. The encoded protein is CASSIRPADTEAFF.

V usage is TRBV3-1 and J usage is TRBJ2-1; no definite D call. In germline, CDR1 is LGHDT, CDR2 YNNKEL (reference sequence). V lost 5 bases and J lost 5, with 7 bases in between. The CDR3 loop spans 12 amino acids. CDR3 in amino acids: CASSVKDNEQFF. CDR3 coding DNA: TGTGCCAGCAGCGTAAAAGACAATGAGCAGTTCTTC.

This clonotype was detected a few times. The rearrangement joins TRBV7-9 to TRBJ1-1; perhaps TRBD1 as D (5 bases). The CDR3 is 13 residues long. Germline V gene sequence: CDR1 SEHNR, CDR2 FQNEAQ (reference sequence). V was cut by 5 bases and J by 2 bases, with 9 bases left in between. CDR3 residues: CASSPRTNTEAFF. The CDR3, as DNA: TGTGCCAGCAGCCCAAGGACAAACACTGAAGCTTTCTTT.

This clonotype was detected ten times or more. V and J are TRBV7-9 and TRBJ2-5; D may be TRBD1 (6 bases). Trimming removed 4 bases at V and 5 bases at J, with 17 bases between. Germline V gene data show CDR1 as SEHNR and CDR2 as FQNEAQ (reference sequence). The CDR3 has 15 residues. The CDR3 bases are TGTGCCAGCAGCTCCCTCCCAGGGGTCGGGGAGACCCAGTACTTC. Translated: CASSSLPGVGETQYF.

This clonotype has ten or more counts. The chain links TRBV20-1 to TRBJ1-3, with D tentatively TRBD1 (5 bases). The CDR3 covers 15 residues. Germline values: CDR1 DFQATT, CDR2 SNEGSKA (reference sequence). V dropped 1 base and J dropped 0 bases, with 10 bases sitting between them. The CDR3 loop is CSARAPGLSGNTIYF. The CDR3 nucleotides read TGCAGTGCTAGAGCGCCAGGGCTCTCTGGAAACACCATATATTTT.

V and J are TRBV11-2 and TRBJ2-2; TRBD1 matches at 7 bases. This CDR3 region has 15 residues. V lost 1 base, J lost 5 bases, and 4 bases stayed unmatched. CDR1 SGHAT and CDR2 FQNNGV come from the germline V gene. CDR3 coding DNA: TGTGCCAGCAGCTTAGTGGGCAGGGGGACCGGGGAGCTGTTTTTT. It specifies CASSLVGRGTGELFF.

V usage is TRBV6-1 and J usage is TRBJ1-2, with 8 nucleotides matching TRBD1. This CDR3 spans 14 amino acids. CDR1 is MNHNS and CDR2 is SASEGT in the germline V gene. The V gene end was trimmed by 5 bases and the J gene end by 8 bases; junction bases not matched to a gene: 10. This CDR3 is CASSYSGTGTGYTF. The CDR3 nucleotides are TGTGCCAGCAGTTATTCCGGGACAGGAACCGGCTACACCTTC.

J is TRBJ2-3 and V is TRBV7-6, with no clear D. The germline gives CDR1 SGHVS, CDR2 FNYEAQ. The CDR3 contains 14 residues. Trimming took 3 bases from V and 6 from J, leaving 13 bases between them. The CDR3: CASSFDPLTDTQYF. CDR3 bases: TGTGCCAGCAGCTTCGATCCCTTGACGGATACGCAGTATTTT.

This clonotype was seen many times. The chain has TRBV5-1 and TRBJ2-1; D possibly matches TRBD1 or TRBD2 (5 bases each). In germline, CDR1 is SGHRS, CDR2 YFSETQ. With 8 bases removed from V and 1 base from J, the gap between germline ends came to 13 bases. This CDR3 has 14 amino acids. CDR3 bases: TGCGCCAGTCGGGGCGTGGCATCCTACAATGAGCAGTTCTTC. Protein sequence: CASRGVASYNEQFF.

This clonotype was counted at least ten times. The chain carries TRBV15 and TRBJ1-1; D call uncertain. The CDR3 is 16 amino acids. The V and J ends lost 0 bases and 1 base respectively, with 12 bases between them. The germline V gene encodes CDR1 LNHNV and CDR2 YYDKDF (reference sequence). DNA for the CDR3: TGTGCCACCAGCAGAGATCTGTCCAGGCCGAACACTGAAGCTTTCTTT. Protein sequence: CATSRDLSRPNTEAFF.